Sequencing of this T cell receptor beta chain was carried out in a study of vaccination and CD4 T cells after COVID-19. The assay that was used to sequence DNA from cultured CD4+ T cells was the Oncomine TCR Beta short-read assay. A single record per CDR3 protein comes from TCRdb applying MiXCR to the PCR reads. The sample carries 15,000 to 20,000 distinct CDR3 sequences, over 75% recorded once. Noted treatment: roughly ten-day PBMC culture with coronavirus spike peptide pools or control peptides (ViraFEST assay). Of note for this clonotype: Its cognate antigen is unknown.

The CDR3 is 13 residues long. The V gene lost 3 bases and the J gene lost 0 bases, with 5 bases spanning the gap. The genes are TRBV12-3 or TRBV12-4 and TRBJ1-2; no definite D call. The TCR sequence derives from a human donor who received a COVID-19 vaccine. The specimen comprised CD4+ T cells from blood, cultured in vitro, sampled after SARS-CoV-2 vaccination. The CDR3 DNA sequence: TGTGCCAGCAGTTTTATGGCTAACTATGGCTACACCTTC. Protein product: CASSFMANYGYTF.